This entry is about one T cell receptor beta chain. Trimming took 3 bases from V and 9 from J; bases not matched to a gene: 12. The CDR3 is 16 residues long. CDR1 is DFQATT and CDR2 is SNEGSKA in the germline V gene (reference sequence). This entry is derived from a study of blood T cell repertoires in COVID-19. At the level of the study: Collection of acute and convalescent COVID-19 samples took place in the United States, Italy and Spain. From T cells, B-cell-depleted T cells, or PBMCs came the material, which was cDNA or gDNA.

Original handling: Reference gene primers were amplified, and this amplification served to estimate nucleated cell counts. This table comes from immunoSEQ multiplex PCR, and its TCRdb copy is limited to in-frame clones, with some not included. V and J calls and clone size come straight from that table; D and trimming were deduced from the DNA. The table has fewer than 200,000 clones, nearly 90% seen once. The receptor was derived from a man aged 60 to 69 with active or convalescent COVID-19. The sample was peripheral blood. The V gene is TRBV20-1, the J gene TRBJ2-1; TRBD2 matches at 12 bases. The CDR3 here is CSASLDSSGGAVEQFF. CDR3 coding DNA: TGCAGTGCTAGTCTCGACTCTAGCGGGGGGGCCGTTGAGCAGTTCTTC.